The next 27 T cell receptor beta chains were all read from a single sample in a study of blood T cell repertoires in COVID-19. Produced via immunoSEQ multiplex PCR; TCRdb's table is partial and in-frame only. The sample has hundreds of thousands of clones, under 90% seen once. The specimen was PBMCs or T cells enriched from blood (not recorded which). Receptors originate from a man aged 25 to 40 with acute COVID-19.

This clone was detected once. The rearrangement joins TRBV7-2 to TRBJ1-4; D is perhaps TRBD1 (6 bases). Germline V lookup: CDR1 SGHTA, CDR2 FQGNSA. There are 13 residues in the CDR3. V lost 2 bases to trimming and J lost 8 bases, with 9 bases between them. CDR3 nucleotides: TGTGCCAGCAGCTTAAGACAGGCAGAAAAACTGTTTTTT. It is translated as CASSLRQAEKLFF.

The chain carries TRBV3-1 (or the pseudogene TRBV3-2) and TRBJ1-5; possibly TRBD1 for D (6 bases). Trimming pared 4 bases from V and 7 bases from J, leaving 20 bases between. The germline CDR1 and CDR2 sequences are LGHDT and YNNKEL (reference sequence). The CDR3 covers 16 residues. CDR3 sequence: CASSPGPAGAGQPQHF. The CDR3 DNA reads TGTGCCAGCAGCCCCGGTCCAGCGGGGGCAGGGCAGCCCCAGCATTTT.

Here the CDR3 reads CASGGRVGTGELFF. In DNA, the CDR3 is TGTGCCAGTGGCGGGAGGGTCGGCACCGGGGAGCTGTTTTTT. The rearrangement joins TRBV19 to TRBJ2-2; 9 bases are a match to TRBD2. Germline values: CDR1 LNHDA, CDR2 SQIVND (reference sequence). After removal of 8 bases from V and 4 bases from J, the junction contained 5 bases not matched to a gene. There are 14 residues in the CDR3. The complete variable domain, with remaining parts taken from reference TRBV19 and TRBJ2-2, reads DGGITQSPKYLFRKEGQNVTLSCEQNLNHDAMYWYRQDPGQGLRLIYYSQIVNDFQKGDIAEGYSVSREKKESFPLTVTSAQKNPTAFYLCASGGRVGTGELFFGEGSRLTVL.

J is TRBJ2-2 and V is TRBV27; 10 nucleotides line up with TRBD2. Germline V gives CDR1 MNHEY, CDR2 SMNVEV (reference sequence). CDR3 length equals 18 residues. With 10 bases clipped from V and 5 bases from J, the junction kept 19 bases outside the gene matches. The CDR3 DNA reads as TGTGCCATCAAGTCTAGCGGGGGCCGGGACTTTGGGACCGGGGAGCTGTTTTTT. Translation: CAIKSSGGRDFGTGELFF.

This clone was picked up a small number of times. The rearrangement links TRBV5-8 to TRBJ1-5, with D possibly matching TRBD1 (5 bases). The V gene's germline CDR1 is SGHTS and CDR2 YDEGEE. The CDR3 spans 15 residues. V gave up 2 bases and J gave up 4 bases, with 13 bases separating them. This CDR3 reads CASSFRGVLNQPQHF. In DNA form, the CDR3 reads TGTGCCAGCAGCTTCCGGGGGGTATTAAATCAGCCCCAGCATTTT.

This clone was seen only once. V is TRBV25-1 and J is TRBJ2-3; no clear D. The CDR3 runs 14 residues. Germline-derived CDR1 and CDR2 are MGHDK and SYGVNS. Deletions cut 4 bases from V and 2 bases from J, with 10 bases between. This CDR3 is CASSALGPTDTQYF. The CDR3 DNA follows: TGTGCCAGCAGTGCTTTGGGCCCCACAGATACGCAGTATTTT.

This clone was detected many times. The chain has TRBV5-1 and TRBJ1-1, with no clear D. CDR3 length equals 13 residues. Germline-derived CDR1 and CDR2 are SGHRS and YFSETQ. Trimming stripped 0 bases from V and 10 bases from J, with 13 bases between. The CDR3: CASSLEEGMTAFF. CDR3 sequence (DNA): TGCGCCAGCAGCTTGGAGGAGGGAATGACAGCTTTCTTT. Full variable domain (missing parts from reference TRBV5-1 and TRBJ1-1): KAGVTQTPRYLIKTRGQQVTLSCSPISGHRSVSWYQQTPGQGLQFLFEYFSETQRNKGNFPGRFSGRQFSNSRSEMNVSTLELGDSALYLCASSLEEGMTAFFGQGTRLTVV.

The rearrangement links TRBV7-3 to TRBJ2-3, with TRBD2 identical over 10 bases. Looked up from germline, CDR1 is SGHTA and CDR2 is FQGTGA. The ends lost 2 bases at V and 4 bases at J; junction bases unmatched: 6. The CDR3 covers 16 residues. The CDR3 region has the DNA TGTGCCAGCAGCTTACGGCTAGCGGGAGCTGCAGATACGCAGTATTTT. Translation: CASSLRLAGAADTQYF.

The genes are TRBV12-5 and TRBJ2-7; possible D gene TRBD2, 6 bases. Trimming removed 0 bases at V and 4 bases at J, with 13 bases between. The CDR3 runs to 15 residues. From germline, CDR1 is LGHNT and CDR2 FRNRAP. The CDR3 DNA reads as TGTGCTAGTGGTTTGGTACTTGCGGGGACTTACGAGCAGTACGTC. This codes for CASGLVLAGTYEQYV.

The chain has TRBV10-3 and TRBJ2-1; TRBD2 matches at 12 bases. This CDR3 has 15 amino acids. With V trimmed by 5 bases and J by 6 bases, 5 bases remained unmatched. CDR1 and CDR2 (germline): ENHRY, SYGVKD. The CDR3 DNA sequence: TGTGCCATCAGTTCTCTAGCGGGAGGGCGCAATGAGCAGTTCTTC. It encodes CAISSLAGGRNEQFF.

V usage is TRBV15 and J usage is TRBJ1-5; D call uncertain. In germline, CDR1 is LNHNV, CDR2 YYDKDF (reference sequence). With 5 bases removed from V and 6 bases from J, the gap between germline ends came to 8 bases. This CDR3 contains 12 residues. In nucleotides, the CDR3 is TGTGCCACCAGCTCCCCTTTTCAGCCCCAGCATTTT. Translated: CATSSPFQPQHF. The full variable domain, with the rest looked up from reference TRBV15 and TRBJ1-5, is DAMVIQNPRYQVTQFGKPVTLSCSQTLNHNVMYWYQQKSSQAPKLLFHYYDKDFNNEADTPDNFQSRRPNTSFCFLDIRSPGLGDTAMYLCATSSPFQPQHFGDGTRLSIL.

This clone was observed a single time. The chain recombines TRBV5-1 with TRBJ2-3, with TRBD2 matching over 7 bases. Losses at the gene ends were 0 bases for V and 5 bases for J; bases not matched to a gene: 3. Germline-derived CDR1 and CDR2 are SGHRS and YFSETQ. The CDR3 has 14 residues. CDR3 in DNA: TGCGCCAGCAGCTTGGGGCTAGCGGAAGATACGCAGTATTTT. Residues: CASSLGLAEDTQYF.

This clone was recorded only once. J is TRBJ2-3 and V is TRBV7-9; 13 nucleotides align to TRBD2. The V segment lost 5 bases and the J segment 7 bases; nucleotides outside the gene matches: 12. This CDR3 region has 17 residues. The V gene's germline CDR1 is SEHNR and CDR2 FQNEAQ (reference sequence). The CDR3 region has the DNA TGTGCCAGCAGCAACCGGCGACTAGCGGGGGGCCAGAATACGCAGTATTTT. Protein: CASSNRRLAGGQNTQYF.

Note on this clone: In the same sample, other DNA sequences code for this CDR3. V usage is TRBV18 and J usage is TRBJ1-4; D unresolved. The CDR3 is 11 amino acids. V lost 6 bases and J 5 bases, leaving 4 bases between the germline ends. Germline-derived CDR1 and CDR2 are KGHSH and LQKENI. DNA of the CDR3: TGTGCCAGCTCCTCGAATGAAAAACTGTTTTTT. Its translation is CASSSNEKLFF.

V is TRBV14 and J is TRBJ2-5; D is perhaps TRBD2 (7 bases). Germline V lookup: CDR1 SGHDN, CDR2 FVKESK. The CDR3 runs to 13 residues. The V end lost 4 bases, the J end lost 12 bases, and 18 bases lay between the germline ends. CDR3 in amino acids: CASSPKIGGAEYF. In nucleotides, the CDR3 is TGTGCCAGCAGCCCTAAGATAGGGGGGGCAGAGTACTTC.

This clone turned up a few times. This chain uses TRBV24-1 with TRBJ1-5; TRBD1 might be the D (6 bases). This CDR3 contains 15 residues. V gave up 5 bases and J gave up 4 bases, with 14 bases separating them. Per germline, CDR1 KGHDR and CDR2 SFDVKD. The CDR3 sequence is CATSGLTGSNQPQHF. In nucleotides, the CDR3 is TGTGCCACCAGTGGTCTGACAGGATCAAATCAGCCCCAGCATTTT.

This chain connects TRBV6-5 to TRBJ1-4; possibly TRBD1 for D (5 bases). CDR1 and CDR2 from the germline V gene are MNHEY and SVGAGI. The CDR3 is made up of 14 amino acids. The V end lost 6 bases, the J end lost 5 bases, and 13 bases lay between the germline ends. In nucleotides, the CDR3 is TGTGCCAGCAGGGACGCGGGGGGAAATGAAAAACTGTTTTTT. Translated: CASRDAGGNEKLFF.

The chain is built from TRBV5-6 and TRBJ2-4; TRBD1 agrees at 8 bases. Trimming took 4 bases from V and 3 from J; bases not matched to a gene: 9. This CDR3 is 16 amino acids long. Germline V lookup: CDR1 SGHDT, CDR2 YYEEEE. The CDR3 protein is CASSRQGLFGKNIQYF. The DNA of the CDR3 is TGTGCCAGCAGCAGACAGGGGTTGTTTGGCAAAAACATTCAGTACTTC.

This clone was seen a few times. This sequence joins TRBV11-3 and TRBJ1-1, with D possibly TRBD1 on 5 matching bases. CDR3 length: 13 amino acids. Trimming pared 8 bases from V and 4 bases from J, leaving 14 bases between. Per the germline V gene, CDR1 is SGHNT and CDR2 is YENEEA. CDR3: CASARGGTTEAFF. The CDR3 nucleotides are TGTGCCAGCGCCCGGGGGGGGACCACTGAAGCTTTCTTT.

The genes are TRBV5-1 and TRBJ1-1; a possible D gene is TRBD1 (5 bases). Looked up from germline, CDR1 is SGHRS and CDR2 is YFSETQ. This CDR3 is built from 13 residues. Trimming stripped 2 bases from V and 8 bases from J, with 13 bases between. The CDR3 coding sequence is TGCGCCAGCAGCTTTACTACAGGTACCGAAGCTTTCTTT. Its translation is CASSFTTGTEAFF.

The V call is TRBV11-1, the J call TRBJ2-6; tentatively, D is TRBD2 (5 bases). The length of the CDR3 is 15 residues. Between the trimmed V and J ends, which lost 8 bases and 0 bases, there was a span of 11 bases. CDR1 and CDR2 (germline): SGHAT, FQDESV (reference sequence). The CDR3, as DNA: TGTGCCAGCGGTCAAGGGAGCTCTGGGGCCAACGTCCTGACTTTC. This translates into CASGQGSSGANVLTF.

V and J are TRBV28 and TRBJ2-7, with 8 bases aligning to TRBD1. V lost 6 bases to trimming and J lost 7 bases; unmatched junction nucleotides: 14. CDR3 size: 15 residues. Germline V gives CDR1 MDHEN, CDR2 SYDVKM. The CDR3 protein is CASSTRQGRGGEQYV. The DNA for the CDR3 is TGTGCCAGCAGCACTAGACAGGGGAGAGGAGGTGAGCAGTACGTC.

This clone came up a few times. The sample holds other DNA sequences that translate to the same CDR3. The rearrangement uses TRBV6-1 and TRBJ2-7; a weak D match, TRBD1 (5 bases). This CDR3 comprises 14 residues. Per germline, CDR1 MNHNS and CDR2 SASEGT. Trimming shortened V by 0 bases and J by 0 bases, and 6 bases separated the two germline ends. The CDR3 spells CASSEADSSYEQYV. In DNA, the CDR3 is TGTGCCAGCAGTGAAGCTGACAGCTCCTACGAGCAGTACGTC.

This rearrangement joins TRBV7-6 to TRBJ2-2; 8 bases agree with TRBD1. V lost 5 bases to trimming and J lost 7 bases; unmatched junction nucleotides: 9. CDR1 SGHVS and CDR2 FNYEAQ come from the germline V gene. This CDR3 contains 15 residues. Here the CDR3 DNA reads TGTGCCAGCAGCCTAAGGGGACAGGTTATCGGGGAGCTGTTTTTT. It is translated as CASSLRGQVIGELFF.

This clone was counted only a few times. The chain links TRBV2 to TRBJ2-1; possible D gene TRBD2, 5 bases. The CDR3 has 13 residues. Looked up from germline, CDR1 is SNHLY and CDR2 is FYNNEI. Trimming shortened V by 11 bases and J by 7 bases, and 18 bases separated the two germline ends. The CDR3 nucleotides are TGTGCCTTCCACCCCGCGGACTGGAATGAGCAGTTCTTC. This sequence encodes CAFHPADWNEQFF.

There are a few counts of this clone. The chain employs TRBV3-1 (or the pseudogene TRBV3-2) and TRBJ1-4, with no clear D. Trimming removed 0 bases from V and 4 bases from J, with 6 bases in between. The CDR3 runs 14 residues. Germline V gene lookup returns CDR1 LGHDT and CDR2 YNNKEL (reference sequence). DNA for the CDR3: TGTGCCAGCAGCCAAGAATTTAATAATGAAAAACTGTTTTTT. The encoded protein is CASSQEFNNEKLFF.

This clone occurred a few times. The chain couples TRBV2 to TRBJ1-1, with 9 bases lining up with TRBD1. Germline assignment: CDR1 SNHLY and CDR2 FYNNEI. This CDR3 region has 18 residues. The V gene end was trimmed by 8 bases and the J gene end by 6 bases; junction bases not matched to a gene: 22. This CDR3 is CASSVDPSSGQGSPEAFF. The CDR3 DNA reads TGTGCCAGCTCAGTAGATCCGTCATCGGGACAGGGAAGCCCTGAAGCTTTCTTT. Together with reference TRBV2 and TRBJ1-1, the CDR3 gives the full variable domain: EPEVTQTPSHQVTQMGQEVILRCVPISNHLYFYWYRQILGQKVEFLVSFYNNEISEKSEIFDDQFSVERPDGSNFTLKIRSTKLEDSAMYFCASSVDPSSGQGSPEAFFGQGTRLTVV.